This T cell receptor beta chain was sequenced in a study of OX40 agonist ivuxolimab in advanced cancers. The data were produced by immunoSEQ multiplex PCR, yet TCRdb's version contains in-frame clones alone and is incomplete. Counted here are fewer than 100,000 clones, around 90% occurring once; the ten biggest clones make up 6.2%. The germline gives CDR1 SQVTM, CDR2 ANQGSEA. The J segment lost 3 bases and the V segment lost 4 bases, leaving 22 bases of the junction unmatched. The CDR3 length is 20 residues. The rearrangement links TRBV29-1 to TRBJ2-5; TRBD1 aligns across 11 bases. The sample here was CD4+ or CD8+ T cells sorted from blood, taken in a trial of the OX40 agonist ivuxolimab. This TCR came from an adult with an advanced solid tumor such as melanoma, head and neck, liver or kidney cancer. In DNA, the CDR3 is TGCAGCGTTGGGGCCCACTCAGCCGGCGGACAGGGGGCAAGGGAAGAGACCCAGTACTTC. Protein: CSVGAHSAGGQGAREETQYF.